The 5 T cell receptor beta chains below were found in one sample sequenced in a study of blood T cells in healthy people across ages. The use of a sample-barcoded 5' primer and a J-beta primer mix characterized a second PCR of about 7 to 12 cycles. One entry per CDR3 protein, called by TCRdb with MiXCR from the 5' RACE reads. The sample yields about a million distinct CDR3 sequences, roughly 51% seen once. Sequencing input: blood. The receptor source for this set is a woman aged 55-69 years in good health.

The J gene is TRBJ1-5, the V gene TRBV29-1; D is uncertain. Trimming cost V 1 base and J 7 bases, with 8 bases left between them. The germline gives CDR1 SQVTM, CDR2 ANQGSEA. The CDR3 extends over 12 amino acids. DNA of the CDR3: TGCAGCGTTGAAGGTCAGGCCCAGCCCCAGCATTTT. This sequence encodes CSVEGQAQPQHF.

This clonotype showed up many times. V gene TRBV7-2 combines with J gene TRBJ2-1, with 7 nucleotides matching TRBD2. V shed 0 bases and J 7 bases; nucleotides not matched to a gene: 12. This CDR3 is built from 17 residues. Germline V lookup: CDR1 SGHTA, CDR2 FQGNSA. CDR3 sequence: CASSLASGPTLGNEQFF. The DNA for the CDR3 is TGTGCCAGCAGCTTAGCTAGCGGGCCGACGCTAGGAAATGAGCAGTTCTTC.

The chain carries TRBV12-3 or TRBV12-4 and TRBJ2-1; possibly TRBD1 for D (5 bases). The V end lost 7 bases, the J end lost 9 bases, and 16 bases lay between the germline ends. The CDR3 has 13 amino acids. DNA for the CDR3: TGTGCCAGCAAAGGACCAGGGTTAGGTGAGCAGTTCTTC. Translating it yields CASKGPGLGEQFF.

The chain combines TRBV4-2 with TRBJ1-6, with D possibly being TRBD1 (6 bases). The CDR3 runs to 14 residues. Germline lookup yields CDR1 LGHNA and CDR2 YNFKEQ. The V gene lost 3 bases and the J gene lost 9 bases, with 12 bases spanning the gap. The CDR3 bases are TGTGCCAGCAGCCACCTGGACAGAGGTTCACCCCTCCACTTT. This sequence encodes CASSHLDRGSPLHF.

This rearrangement joins TRBV20-1 to TRBJ1-1; D may be TRBD1 (5 bases). Germline assignment: CDR1 DFQATT and CDR2 SNEGSKA (reference sequence). The CDR3 runs 13 residues. Trimming stripped 6 bases from V and 5 bases from J, with 16 bases between. The CDR3 reads CSARSGGHTEAFF. The CDR3 DNA is TGCAGTGCCCGCTCTGGGGGTCATACTGAAGCTTTCTTT.